This TCR beta chain emerged from a study of cytomegalovirus exposure and HLA in healthy donors. Study-wide results and limits: Researchers reported that a few CMV-associated chains were confirmed in vitro as CMV antigen-specific.

With 2 bases clipped from V and 5 bases from J, the junction kept 5 bases outside the gene matches. This CDR3 is built from 15 residues. The germline CDR1 and CDR2 sequences are MNHNS and SASEGT. This clone has only a few counts. Its antigen is unidentified. A multiplex PCR was run with 60 Vbeta primers and 13 Jbeta primers. The repertoire was sequenced with immunoSEQ multiplex PCR; TCRdb's copy has only in-frame clones and lacks some. This sample yields 160,000 or so clones, of which around four fifths are seen a single time; over 4% belongs to the top ten. The sequencing input was PBMCs. This rearrangement joins TRBV6-1 to TRBJ2-3, with TRBD2 identical over 9 bases. This TCR came from a man aged 50 to 59 in good health and CMV-seropositive. The CDR3 sequence is CASSEIGGGGDTQYF. CDR3 nucleotides: TGTGCCAGCAGTGAAATAGGCGGGGGGGGAGATACGCAGTATTTT.